This is a list of T cell receptor beta chains from one sample in a study of naive CD8 T cells in extremely preterm neonates. Sequencing was performed with immunoSEQ multiplex PCR; in TCRdb, only in-frame clones are kept and a portion is missing. The table lists 25,000 or so clones, about 87% of them singletons, with around 0.89% in the top ten. Material: naive CD8+ T cells from cord blood. These receptor sequences come from a boy who was born preterm. CDR3s include the opening cysteine and the closing phenylalanine or tryptophan. D genes are given only for firm matches. Clone size, where shown, is once, few, many, or a class for clones that have expanded.

clone size: .
V gene: TRBV10-3
D gene: .
J gene: TRBJ1-5
CDR3 DNA: TGTGCCATCAGTGGCAACAATCAGCCCCAGCATTTT
CDR3 protein: CAISGNNQPQHF

clone size: .
V gene: TRBV6-1
D gene: .
J gene: TRBJ1-1
CDR3 DNA: TGTGCCAGCAGTGACAGGGTGAACACTGAAGCTTTCTTT
CDR3 protein: CASSDRVNTEAFF

clone size: .
V gene: TRBV10-3
D gene: TRBD2
J gene: TRBJ2-2
CDR3 DNA: TGTGCCATCAGTGAGTCCGGGACTAGCGGGGGCACGAACACCGGGGAGCTGTTTTTT
CDR3 protein: CAISESGTSGGTNTGELFF

clone size: .
V gene: TRBV11-2
D gene: .
J gene: TRBJ2-7
CDR3 DNA: TGTGCCAGCAGCTTAGGCAGGGGTTACGAGCAGTACTTC
CDR3 protein: CASSLGRGYEQYF

clone size: .
V gene: TRBV5-4
D gene: TRBD1
J gene: TRBJ2-7
CDR3 DNA: TGTGCCAGCAGCTTGGGGACAGGGGCCTACGAGCAGTACTTC
CDR3 protein: CASSLGTGAYEQYF

clone size: few
V gene: TRBV29-1
D gene: .
J gene: TRBJ1-2
CDR3 DNA: TGCAGCGTTGACAACTATGGCTACACCTTC
CDR3 protein: CSVDNYGYTF

clone size: .
V gene: TRBV5-1
D gene: .
J gene: TRBJ1-1
CDR3 DNA: TGCGCCAGCAGCGCGGGACAGAACACTGAAGCTTTCTTT
CDR3 protein: CASSAGQNTEAFF

clone size: .
V gene: TRBV27
D gene: TRBD1
J gene: TRBJ2-3
CDR3 DNA: TGTGCCAGCAGTTTGGACAGGGATACGCAGTATTTT
CDR3 protein: CASSLDRDTQYF

clone size: .
V gene: TRBV5-5
D gene: TRBD1
J gene: TRBJ2-7
CDR3 DNA: TGTGCCAGCAGCCCCCGGGACAGGGGCTACGAGCAGTACTTC
CDR3 protein: CASSPRDRGYEQYF

clone size: once
V gene: TRBV7-9
D gene: .
J gene: TRBJ2-2
CDR3 DNA: TGTGCCAGCAAACAGGGGAACACCGGGGAGCTGTTTTTT
CDR3 protein: CASKQGNTGELFF

clone size: .
V gene: TRBV7-8
D gene: .
J gene: TRBJ1-2
CDR3 DNA: TGTGCCAGCAGCTTGGGGGCTAACTATGGCTACACCTTC
CDR3 protein: CASSLGANYGYTF

clone size: .
V gene: TRBV5-1
D gene: .
J gene: TRBJ1-4
CDR3 DNA: TGCGCCAGCAGCTTGGAAAAACTGTTTTTT
CDR3 protein: CASSLEKLFF

clone size: .
V gene: TRBV10-1
D gene: TRBD2
J gene: TRBJ2-3
CDR3 DNA: TGCGCCAGCAGTGAGGGACTAGCGGGGGGCTATAGCACAGATACGCAGTATTTT
CDR3 protein: CASSEGLAGGYSTDTQYF

clone size: .
V gene: TRBV4-2
D gene: .
J gene: TRBJ1-5
CDR3 DNA: TGTGCCAGCAGCCAAGGGAATCAGCCCCAGCATTTT
CDR3 protein: CASSQGNQPQHF

clone size: .
V gene: TRBV7-9
D gene: TRBD2
J gene: TRBJ2-7
CDR3 DNA: TGTGCCAGCAGCGCCGGGACTAGCCCCGATCGCTACGAGCAGTACTTC
CDR3 protein: CASSAGTSPDRYEQYF

clone size: .
V gene: TRBV9
D gene: TRBD2
J gene: TRBJ2-4
CDR3 DNA: TGTGCCAGCAGCGTAGGCGGGGGGGTAGCCAAAAACATTCAGTACTTC
CDR3 protein: CASSVGGGVAKNIQYF

clone size: .
V gene: TRBV4-1
D gene: .
J gene: TRBJ2-1
CDR3 DNA: TGCGCCAGCAGCCAAGATGGGGGTGAGCAGTTCTTC
CDR3 protein: CASSQDGGEQFF

clone size: .
V gene: TRBV19
D gene: TRBD1
J gene: TRBJ2-3
CDR3 DNA: TGTGCCAGTAGTATAGGAACAGGGGGCGCAGATACGCAGTATTTT
CDR3 protein: CASSIGTGGADTQYF

clone size: .
V gene: TRBV10-1
D gene: .
J gene: TRBJ2-3
CDR3 DNA: TGCGCCAGCAGTGGAGGTGCAGATACGCAGTATTTT
CDR3 protein: CASSGGADTQYF

clone size: .
V gene: TRBV19
D gene: .
J gene: TRBJ1-5
CDR3 DNA: TGTGCCAGTAGGGACAGCAATCAGCCCCAGCATTTT
CDR3 protein: CASRDSNQPQHF

clone size: .
V gene: TRBV5-4
D gene: .
J gene: TRBJ1-1
CDR3 DNA: TGTGCCAGCAGCTTGGCAGGGAACACTGAAGCTTTCTTT
CDR3 protein: CASSLAGNTEAFF

clone size: .
V gene: TRBV9
D gene: .
J gene: TRBJ2-1
CDR3 DNA: TGTGCCAGCAGCGACTCCTACAATGAGCAGTTCTTC
CDR3 protein: CASSDSYNEQFF

clone size: .
V gene: TRBV7-3
D gene: TRBD1
J gene: TRBJ2-2
CDR3 DNA: TGTGCCAGCAGCTTAGGACAGGGCACCGGGGAGCTGTTTTTT
CDR3 protein: CASSLGQGTGELFF

clone size: .
V gene: TRBV28
D gene: TRBD1
J gene: TRBJ1-4
CDR3 DNA: TGTGCCAGCAGTTGGACAGGGGCTAATGAAAAACTGTTTTTT
CDR3 protein: CASSWTGANEKLFF

clone size: .
V gene: TRBV10-2
D gene: TRBD2
J gene: TRBJ2-2
CDR3 DNA: TGCGCCAGCAGTGCTACCCCCGGGACTAGCGGGGGCCAGAACACCGGGGAGCTGTTTTTT
CDR3 protein: CASSATPGTSGGQNTGELFF

clone size: .
V gene: TRBV14
D gene: .
J gene: TRBJ2-7
CDR3 DNA: TGTGCCAGCAGCCAAGCAGGGTACTACGAGCAGTACTTC
CDR3 protein: CASSQAGYYEQYF

clone size: .
V gene: TRBV29-1
D gene: TRBD2
J gene: TRBJ2-7
CDR3 DNA: TGCAGCGCGAGAGCGGGGGGCGCCTACGAGCAGTACTTC
CDR3 protein: CSARAGGAYEQYF

clone size: .
V gene: TRBV21-1
D gene: .
J gene: TRBJ1-1
CDR3 DNA: TGTGCCAGCAGCAAAGAAGGATTGGCACAGGGGGGGATGAACACTGAAGCTTTCTTT
CDR3 protein: CASSKEGLAQGGMNTEAFF

clone size: .
V gene: TRBV4-1
D gene: TRBD2
J gene: TRBJ2-3
CDR3 DNA: TGCGCCAGCAGCCAAGCTAGCGGGACAGATACGCAGTATTTT
CDR3 protein: CASSQASGTDTQYF

clone size: .
V gene: TRBV25-1
D gene: .
J gene: TRBJ2-7
CDR3 DNA: TGTGCCAGCAGTGACCAGTACTACGAGCAGTACTTC
CDR3 protein: CASSDQYYEQYF

clone size: .
V gene: TRBV29-1
D gene: .
J gene: TRBJ1-1
CDR3 DNA: TGCAGCGTTCGGGGGCCCACTGAAGCTTTCTTT
CDR3 protein: CSVRGPTEAFF

clone size: .
V gene: TRBV30
D gene: TRBD1
J gene: TRBJ1-2
CDR3 DNA: TGTGCCTGGGCGGACAGGGGTGGCTACACCTTC
CDR3 protein: CAWADRGGYTF

clone size: once
V gene: TRBV19
D gene: TRBD2
J gene: TRBJ2-1
CDR3 DNA: TGTGCCAGTAGTATAGGGACTAGCGGGACCAATGAGCAGTTCTTC
CDR3 protein: CASSIGTSGTNEQFF

clone size: .
V gene: TRBV9
D gene: TRBD1
J gene: TRBJ2-7
CDR3 DNA: TGTGCCAGCAGCGTAGGAGACAGGGGTTACGAGCAGTACTTC
CDR3 protein: CASSVGDRGYEQYF

clone size: .
V gene: TRBV6-6
D gene: TRBD2
J gene: TRBJ2-1
CDR3 DNA: TGTGCCAGCAGTTACGGGCTAGCGGGGTCCAATGAGCAGTTCTTC
CDR3 protein: CASSYGLAGSNEQFF

clone size: .
V gene: TRBV12-2
D gene: .
J gene: TRBJ2-7
CDR3 DNA: TGTGCAAGTCGCTTAGACTCCTACGAGCAGTACTTC
CDR3 protein: CASRLDSYEQYF

clone size: .
V gene: TRBV9
D gene: .
J gene: TRBJ2-3
CDR3 DNA: TGTGCCAGCAGCGTAGTATGGGCAGATACGCAGTATTTT
CDR3 protein: CASSVVWADTQYF

clone size: .
V gene: TRBV5-1
D gene: TRBD1
J gene: TRBJ2-7
CDR3 DNA: TGCGCCAGCAGCTTGGGACAGGGGGCGCACGAGCAGTACTTC
CDR3 protein: CASSLGQGAHEQYF

clone size: .
V gene: TRBV6-5
D gene: TRBD2
J gene: TRBJ2-1
CDR3 DNA: TGTGCCAGCAGAGGGACTAGCGGGGGGTACAATGAGCAGTTCTTC
CDR3 protein: CASRGTSGGYNEQFF

clone size: .
V gene: TRBV9
D gene: .
J gene: TRBJ1-1
CDR3 DNA: TGTGCCAGCAGCGCGTCCTCCGGATTGAACACTGAAGCTTTCTTT
CDR3 protein: CASSASSGLNTEAFF

clone size: .
V gene: TRBV30
D gene: TRBD1
J gene: TRBJ1-1
CDR3 DNA: TGTGCCTGGAGTGCCCCCCACAGGGGGCTGGACACTGAAGCTTTCTTT
CDR3 protein: CAWSAPHRGLDTEAFF

clone size: .
V gene: TRBV7-3
D gene: .
J gene: TRBJ1-5
CDR3 DNA: TGTGCCAGCAGCTTAACGGGGGATCAGCCCCAGCATTTT
CDR3 protein: CASSLTGDQPQHF

clone size: .
V gene: TRBV19
D gene: TRBD1
J gene: TRBJ1-2
CDR3 DNA: TGTGCCAGTAGTATAGGGACAGGGTATGGCTACACCTTC
CDR3 protein: CASSIGTGYGYTF

clone size: .
V gene: TRBV2
D gene: .
J gene: TRBJ1-3
CDR3 DNA: TGTGCCAGCAGTGCCCCTGACAACTCTGGAAACACCATATATTTT
CDR3 protein: CASSAPDNSGNTIYF

clone size: once
V gene: TRBV6-5
D gene: .
J gene: TRBJ2-1
CDR3 DNA: TGTGCCAGCAGTTACGGACTAAACAATGAGCAGTTCTTC
CDR3 protein: CASSYGLNNEQFF

clone size: .
V gene: TRBV10-3
D gene: TRBD1
J gene: TRBJ1-1
CDR3 DNA: TGTGCCATCCGACAGGGCACTGAAGCTTTCTTT
CDR3 protein: CAIRQGTEAFF

clone size: .
V gene: TRBV7-2
D gene: .
J gene: TRBJ2-7
CDR3 DNA: TGTGCCAGCAGCTTAGGACAGTACGAGCAGTACTTC
CDR3 protein: CASSLGQYEQYF

clone size: .
V gene: TRBV27
D gene: .
J gene: TRBJ2-1
CDR3 DNA: TGTGCCAGCAGTTTAGCGGGCTCCTACAATGAGCAGTTCTTC
CDR3 protein: CASSLAGSYNEQFF

clone size: few
V gene: TRBV9
D gene: .
J gene: TRBJ2-3
CDR3 DNA: TGTGCCAGCAGCGCTAGCGCAGATACGCAGTATTTT
CDR3 protein: CASSASADTQYF

clone size: .
V gene: TRBV7-6
D gene: TRBD1
J gene: TRBJ2-7
CDR3 DNA: TGTGCCAGCAGCTTCGGGACAGGGGGCTCCTACGAGCAGTACTTC
CDR3 protein: CASSFGTGGSYEQYF

clone size: few
V gene: TRBV9
D gene: TRBD1
J gene: TRBJ2-1
CDR3 DNA: TGTGCCAGCAGCGTAGGGACAGGGGGCTACAATGAGCAGTTCTTC
CDR3 protein: CASSVGTGGYNEQFF

clone size: .
V gene: TRBV10-2
D gene: TRBD2
J gene: TRBJ2-7
CDR3 DNA: TGCGCCAGCAGTTGGACTAGCGGTACCTACGAGCAGTACTTC
CDR3 protein: CASSWTSGTYEQYF

clone size: .
V gene: TRBV9
D gene: .
J gene: TRBJ2-7
CDR3 DNA: TGTGCCAGCAGCGGACACTCCTACGAGCAGTACTTC
CDR3 protein: CASSGHSYEQYF

clone size: .
V gene: TRBV11-2
D gene: TRBD1
J gene: TRBJ2-7
CDR3 DNA: TGTGCCAGCAGCTTAGGGACAGGGTCCTACGAGCAGTACTTC
CDR3 protein: CASSLGTGSYEQYF

clone size: .
V gene: TRBV4-3
D gene: .
J gene: TRBJ2-6
CDR3 DNA: TGCGCCAGCAGCCCTGGAGTATCGGGGTCCTCTGGGGCCAACGTCCTGACTTTC
CDR3 protein: CASSPGVSGSSGANVLTF

clone size: .
V gene: TRBV10-3
D gene: .
J gene: TRBJ2-1
CDR3 DNA: TGTGCCATCAGTGCGCTAGCCTCCTACAATGAGCAGTTCTTC
CDR3 protein: CAISALASYNEQFF

clone size: .
V gene: TRBV12-5
D gene: .
J gene: TRBJ1-5
CDR3 DNA: TGTGCTAGTGGTTGGGAGCCCCAGCATTTT
CDR3 protein: CASGWEPQHF

clone size: .
V gene: TRBV9
D gene: .
J gene: TRBJ2-1
CDR3 DNA: TGTGCCAGCAGCGCCGGACTACCCAGGGATGAGCAGTTCTTC
CDR3 protein: CASSAGLPRDEQFF

clone size: .
V gene: TRBV9
D gene: .
J gene: TRBJ2-1
CDR3 DNA: TGTGCCAGCAGCCCGTTCTACAATGAGCAGTTCTTC
CDR3 protein: CASSPFYNEQFF

clone size: .
V gene: TRBV4-1
D gene: .
J gene: TRBJ2-7
CDR3 DNA: TGCGCCAGCAGCCATGGGCAGGGGTACGAGCAGTACTTC
CDR3 protein: CASSHGQGYEQYF